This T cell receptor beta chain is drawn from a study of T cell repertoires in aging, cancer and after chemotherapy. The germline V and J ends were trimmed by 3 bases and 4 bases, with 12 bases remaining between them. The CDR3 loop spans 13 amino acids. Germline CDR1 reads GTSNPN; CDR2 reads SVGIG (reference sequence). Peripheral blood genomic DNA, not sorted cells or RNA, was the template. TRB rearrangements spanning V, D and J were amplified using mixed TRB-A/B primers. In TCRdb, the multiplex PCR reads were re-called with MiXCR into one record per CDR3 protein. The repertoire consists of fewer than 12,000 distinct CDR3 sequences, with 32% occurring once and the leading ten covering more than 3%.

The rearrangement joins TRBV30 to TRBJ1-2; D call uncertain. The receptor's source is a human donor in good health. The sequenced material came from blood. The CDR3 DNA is TGTGCCTGGAGCGTGACCCAGGCCTATGGCTACACCTTC. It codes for CAWSVTQAYGYTF.